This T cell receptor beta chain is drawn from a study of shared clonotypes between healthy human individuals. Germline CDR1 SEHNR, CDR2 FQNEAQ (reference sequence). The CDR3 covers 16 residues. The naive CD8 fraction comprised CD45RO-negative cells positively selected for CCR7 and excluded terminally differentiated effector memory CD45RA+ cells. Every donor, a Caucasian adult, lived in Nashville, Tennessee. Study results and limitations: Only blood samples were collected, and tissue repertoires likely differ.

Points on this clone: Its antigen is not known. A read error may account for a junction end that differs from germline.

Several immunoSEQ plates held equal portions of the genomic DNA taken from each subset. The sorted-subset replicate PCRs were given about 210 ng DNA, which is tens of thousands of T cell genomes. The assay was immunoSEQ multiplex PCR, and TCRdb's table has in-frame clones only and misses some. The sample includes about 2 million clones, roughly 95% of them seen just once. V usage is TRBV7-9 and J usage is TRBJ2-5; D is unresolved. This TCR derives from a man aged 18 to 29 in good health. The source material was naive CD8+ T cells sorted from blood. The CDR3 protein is CASCFFRIGVQETQYF. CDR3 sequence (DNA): TGTGCCAGCTGCTTCTTCCGGATCGGAGTCCAAGAGACCCAGTACTTC. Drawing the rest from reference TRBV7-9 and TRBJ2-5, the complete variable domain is DTGVSQNPRHKITKRGQNVTFRCDPISEHNRLYWYRQTLGQGPEFLTYFQNEAQLEKSRLLSDRFSAERPKGSFSTLEIQRTEQGDSAMYLCASCFFRIGVQETQYFGPGTRLLVL.